The clone carrying this T cell receptor beta chain was seen ten or more times. Each diagnosis was grounded in clinical symptoms, serum thyroxine and TRAb, thyroid ultrasound, and orbital computed tomography. This sample stems from a study of T cells in Graves' hyperthyroidism and ophthalmopathy. RNA transcripts were the template for amplifying TCR beta CDR3 regions. An initial round of RT-PCR targeting the TCR CDR3 relied on the HTBI primer set. TCRdb reanalysed the multiplex PCR reads using MiXCR and keeps one entry per CDR3 protein. Of approximately 40,000 distinct CDR3 sequences listed, about 47% are singletons. This CDR3 has 15 residues. V trimming: 3 bases; J trimming: 4 bases; junction bases outside the gene matches: 5. CDR1 SGHKS and CDR2 YYEKEE come from the germline V gene (reference sequence).

This chain connects TRBV5-5 to TRBJ2-7; 12 nucleotides line up with TRBD2. Sequenced: blood. The sequence was collected from a man aged 35 to 55 with Graves' ophthalmopathy. The chain's CDR3 is CASSSSGGAIYEQYF. In nucleotides, the CDR3 is TGTGCCAGCAGCTCTAGCGGGGGGGCCATTTACGAGCAGTACTTC.